The 9 T cell receptor beta chains reported below all come from one sample, sequenced in a study of cytomegalovirus exposure and HLA in healthy donors. The PCR used 60 Vbeta and 13 Jbeta primers. Sequenced by immunoSEQ multiplex PCR; TCRdb stores in-frame clones only, minus some. The top ten hold 1.4% to 1.5% of the sample, which has roughly 150,000 clones, more than 75% seen once. The sequencing input was PBMCs. These receptor sequences come from a male donor in good health and CMV-seronegative.

The J gene is TRBJ2-7, the V gene TRBV7-9, with 8 bases that match TRBD2. Looked up from germline, CDR1 is SEHNR and CDR2 is FQNEAQ (reference sequence). The CDR3 extends over 14 amino acids. J gave up 3 bases and V 5 bases, and 6 bases lay outside the gene matches. In DNA, the CDR3 is TGTGCCAGCAGCGGCCGGGAGGGATTCTACGAGCAGTACTTC. This gives the protein CASSGREGFYEQYF. Drawing the rest from reference TRBV7-9 and TRBJ2-7, the complete variable domain is DTGVSQNPRHKITKRGQNVTFRCDPISEHNRLYWYRQTLGQGPEFLTYFQNEAQLEKSRLLSDRFSAERPKGSFSTLEIQRTEQGDSAMYLCASSGREGFYEQYFGPGTRLTVT.

The chain links TRBV29-1 to TRBJ1-1; TRBD1 aligns across 7 bases. The CDR3 runs 15 residues. Germline V gene sequence: CDR1 SQVTM, CDR2 ANQGSEA. V dropped 2 bases and J dropped 0; count of bases not matched to a gene: 6. CDR3 region: CSVEFPDRLNTEAFF. The CDR3 DNA follows: TGCAGCGTTGAATTTCCGGACAGGCTGAACACTGAAGCTTTCTTT.

The chain is built from TRBV27 and TRBJ2-1; TRBD2 might be the D (5 bases). Germline assignment: CDR1 MNHEY and CDR2 SMNVEV (reference sequence). Trimming took 8 bases from V and 0 from J, leaving 14 bases between them. The CDR3 is made up of 15 amino acids. The CDR3, as DNA: TGTGCCAGCGGGGTAGCGCTAAGCTCCTACAATGAGCAGTTCTTC. This codes for CASGVALSSYNEQFF.

This clone was seen only a few times. This chain joins TRBV6-1 and TRBJ2-4, with 10 bases lining up with TRBD1. Germline assignment: CDR1 MNHNS and CDR2 SASEGT. This CDR3 comprises 14 residues. The J segment lost 4 bases and the V segment lost 6 bases, leaving 3 bases of the junction unmatched. CDR3 DNA sequence: TGTGCCAGCAGGCCGGGACAGGGGAAAAACATTCAGTACTTC. This gives the protein CASRPGQGKNIQYF.

The chain employs TRBV7-8 and TRBJ2-3; D remains unclear. CDR1 SGHVS and CDR2 FQNEAQ come from the germline V gene. The length of the CDR3 is 14 residues. V lost 5 bases and J lost 8, with 17 bases in between. The CDR3 coding sequence is TGTGCCAGCAGCCCCTTCGACGGTGCGGTTACGCAGTATTTT. Protein product: CASSPFDGAVTQYF.

J is TRBJ2-2 and V is TRBV29-1; the D gene is possibly TRBD1 (6 bases). The ends were cut back, 7 bases at V and 5 bases at J, with 8 bases in the middle. The CDR3 loop spans 11 amino acids. Germline CDR1 SQVTM, CDR2 ANQGSEA. CDR3 nucleotides: TGCAGCGCGCAGGGGACCGGGGAGCTGTTTTTT. Translated: CSAQGTGELFF.

The genes are TRBV4-1 and TRBJ1-4; D gene unclear. Germline lookup yields CDR1 MGHRA and CDR2 YSYEKL. CDR3 length equals 14 residues. Trimming left V 7 bases short and J 1 base short, with 10 bases between. CDR3 residues: CASTRGGTNEKLFF. In DNA, the CDR3 is TGCGCCAGCACCCGGGGAGGAACTAATGAAAAACTGTTTTTT.

This sequence joins TRBV5-4 and TRBJ1-2; 9 bases agree with TRBD1. The CDR3 runs 14 residues. Losses at the gene ends were 0 bases for V and 7 bases for J; bases not matched to a gene: 4. Germline V gene data show CDR1 as SGHNT and CDR2 as YYREEE (reference sequence). CDR3 nucleotides: TGTGCCAGCAGCTTGGCCGGGACAGGGTCTGGCTACACCTTC. It codes for CASSLAGTGSGYTF.

The V call is TRBV28, the J call TRBJ2-7, with D tentatively TRBD1 (6 bases). The CDR3 contains 14 residues. The V gene lost 5 bases and the J gene lost 2 bases, with 13 bases spanning the gap. Germline V gene lookup returns CDR1 MDHEN and CDR2 SYDVKM. CDR3 residues: CASSRQDSTYEQYF. The DNA of the CDR3 is TGTGCCAGCAGTCGGCAGGACAGTACCTACGAGCAGTACTTC.